The rows below give T cell receptor beta chains drawn from one sample of a study of blood T cell repertoires in COVID-19. The assay was immunoSEQ multiplex PCR, and TCRdb's table has in-frame clones only and misses some. The repertoire holds 15,000 to 17,000 clones, with approximately 85% as singletons. Sequencing was carried out using peripheral blood. These receptors were collected from an older man with active or convalescent COVID-19. The CDR3 runs from the conserved cysteine through the conserved F or W. The D gene is left open where the match is weak. Clone size is given for some rows only: seen once, a few or many times, or a class if the clone is expanded.

J gene: TRBJ1-6; clone size: .; V gene: TRBV18; D gene: .; CDR3 DNA: TGTGCCAGCTCACCATCCGATAATTCACCCCTCCACTTT; CDR3 protein: CASSPSDNSPLHF
J gene: TRBJ1-2; clone size: .; V gene: TRBV7-2; D gene: TRBD1; CDR3 DNA: TGTGCCAGCAAGGACAGGACTGCTCTCTATGGCTACACCTTC; CDR3 protein: CASKDRTALYGYTF
J gene: TRBJ1-1; clone size: .; V gene: TRBV30; D gene: .; CDR3 DNA: TGTGCCCTCCGCGGGTCCACTCTTCCGAACACTGAAGCTTTCTTT; CDR3 protein: CALRGSTLPNTEAFF
J gene: TRBJ1-4; clone size: once; V gene: TRBV5-8; D gene: .; CDR3 DNA: TGTGCCAGCAGCTTGGAACCCGCCGCGGGAAAACTGTTTTTT; CDR3 protein: CASSLEPAAGKLFF
J gene: TRBJ2-1; clone size: .; V gene: TRBV15; D gene: TRBD2; CDR3 DNA: TGTGCCACCAGCGGAAGGACTAGCGGGGGGGCGGCCTACAATGAGCAGTTCTTC; CDR3 protein: CATSGRTSGGAAYNEQFF
J gene: TRBJ1-1; clone size: few; V gene: TRBV27; D gene: TRBD1; CDR3 DNA: TGTGCCAGCAGTAAGGTGGCAGGGGGAGGGAACACTGAAGCTTTCTTT; CDR3 protein: CASSKVAGGGNTEAFF
J gene: TRBJ1-1; clone size: .; V gene: TRBV4-2; D gene: TRBD1; CDR3 DNA: TGTGCCAGCAGCCAAGGACAGGGCTACACTGAAGCTTTCTTT; CDR3 protein: CASSQGQGYTEAFF
J gene: TRBJ2-1; clone size: .; V gene: TRBV7-2; D gene: TRBD1; CDR3 DNA: TGTGCCGGCGGGACAGGGGTGGGGAATGAGCAGTTCTTC; CDR3 protein: CAGGTGVGNEQFF
J gene: TRBJ2-3; clone size: .; V gene: TRBV6-5; D gene: .; CDR3 DNA: TGTGCCAGCAGTTACAACGGGGTTAGCACAGATACGCAGTATTTT; CDR3 protein: CASSYNGVSTDTQYF
J gene: TRBJ1-1; clone size: .; V gene: TRBV12-3/TRBV12-4; D gene: .; CDR3 DNA: TGTGCCAGCAGTTTGCCAGGGGTCACTGAAGCTTTCTTT; CDR3 protein: CASSLPGVTEAFF
J gene: TRBJ1-1; clone size: .; V gene: TRBV7-2; D gene: TRBD1; CDR3 DNA: TGTGCCAGCAGCTTAGTGGGCCAGGGGGGTGAAGCTTTCTTT; CDR3 protein: CASSLVGQGGEAFF
J gene: TRBJ2-1; clone size: once; V gene: TRBV5-1; D gene: .; CDR3 DNA: TGCGCCAGCAGCGCAACAGGGAATCCCCAGTTCTTC; CDR3 protein: CASSATGNPQFF
J gene: TRBJ1-1; clone size: .; V gene: TRBV11-1; D gene: .; CDR3 DNA: TGTGCCAGCAGCCCCGAGTTGAACACTGAAGCTTTCTTT; CDR3 protein: CASSPELNTEAFF
J gene: TRBJ2-4; clone size: .; V gene: TRBV6-2/TRBV6-3; D gene: .; CDR3 DNA: TGTGCCAGCAGTTTAGAGAAAAACATTCAGTACTTC; CDR3 protein: CASSLEKNIQYF
J gene: TRBJ1-2; clone size: .; V gene: TRBV28; D gene: .; CDR3 DNA: TGTGCCAGTAATTCGGGACAATTAAATGGCTACACCTTC; CDR3 protein: CASNSGQLNGYTF
J gene: TRBJ1-1; clone size: .; V gene: TRBV5-1; D gene: .; CDR3 DNA: TGCGCCAGCAGCTCCCGGGGGGTAATGAACACTGAAGCTTTCTTT; CDR3 protein: CASSSRGVMNTEAFF
J gene: TRBJ1-3; clone size: once; V gene: TRBV19; D gene: TRBD1; CDR3 DNA: TGTGCCAGTAGTATCCAAATTTTGACAGGGCGCACCTCTGGAAACACCATATATTTT; CDR3 protein: CASSIQILTGRTSGNTIYF
J gene: TRBJ2-3; clone size: few; V gene: TRBV4-3; D gene: .; CDR3 DNA: TGCGCCAGCAGCCAGCGACAGGTCAGCACAGATACGCAGTATTTT; CDR3 protein: CASSQRQVSTDTQYF
J gene: TRBJ2-4; clone size: .; V gene: TRBV5-1; D gene: TRBD1; CDR3 DNA: TGCGCCAGCAGCGACCGGGACAGGGAAAACATTCAGTACTTC; CDR3 protein: CASSDRDRENIQYF
J gene: TRBJ1-2; clone size: .; V gene: TRBV9; D gene: TRBD1; CDR3 DNA: TGTGCCAGCAGCGAGGGAATGGGACAGGGCTATGGCTACACCTTC; CDR3 protein: CASSEGMGQGYGYTF
J gene: TRBJ2-5; clone size: once; V gene: TRBV29-1; D gene: .; CDR3 DNA: TGCAGCGTCACCATGGGGAGAGAGACCCAGTACTTC; CDR3 protein: CSVTMGRETQYF
J gene: TRBJ2-5; clone size: once; V gene: TRBV21-1; D gene: .; CDR3 DNA: TGTGCCAGCAGCAATGATAACAGGGGAACAGAGACCCAGTACTTC; CDR3 protein: CASSNDNRGTETQYF